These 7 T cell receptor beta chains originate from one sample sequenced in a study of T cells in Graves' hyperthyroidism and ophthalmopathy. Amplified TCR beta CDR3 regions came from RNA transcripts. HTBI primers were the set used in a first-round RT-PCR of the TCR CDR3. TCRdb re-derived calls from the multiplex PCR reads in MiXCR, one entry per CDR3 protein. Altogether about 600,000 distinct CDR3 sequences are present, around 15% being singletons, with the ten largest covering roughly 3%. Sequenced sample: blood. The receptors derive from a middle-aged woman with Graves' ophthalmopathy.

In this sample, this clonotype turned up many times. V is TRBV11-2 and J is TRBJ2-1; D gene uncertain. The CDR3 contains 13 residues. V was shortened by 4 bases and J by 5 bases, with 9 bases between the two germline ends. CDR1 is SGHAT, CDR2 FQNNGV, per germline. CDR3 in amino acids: CASSSPGNNEQFF. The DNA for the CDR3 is TGTGCCAGCAGCTCCCCGGGTAACAATGAGCAGTTCTTC.

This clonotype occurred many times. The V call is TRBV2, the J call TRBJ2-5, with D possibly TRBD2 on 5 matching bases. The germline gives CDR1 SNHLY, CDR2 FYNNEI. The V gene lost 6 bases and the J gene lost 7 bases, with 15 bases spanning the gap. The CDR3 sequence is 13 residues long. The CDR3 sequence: CASRILAGGTQYF. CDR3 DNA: TGTGCCAGCAGAATTTTGGCCGGAGGGACCCAGTACTTC.

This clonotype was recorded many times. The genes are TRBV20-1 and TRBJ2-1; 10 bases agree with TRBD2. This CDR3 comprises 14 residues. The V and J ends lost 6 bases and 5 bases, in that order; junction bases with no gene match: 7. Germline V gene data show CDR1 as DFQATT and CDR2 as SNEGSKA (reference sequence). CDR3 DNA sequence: TGCAGTGCCAGTAGCGGGGGGCAAAACAATGAGCAGTTCTTC. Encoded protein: CSASSGGQNNEQFF.

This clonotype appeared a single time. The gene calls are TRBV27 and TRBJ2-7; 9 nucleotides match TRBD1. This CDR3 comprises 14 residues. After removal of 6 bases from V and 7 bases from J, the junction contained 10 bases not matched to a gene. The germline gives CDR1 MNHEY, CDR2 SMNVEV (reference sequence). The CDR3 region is CASSPLGQGKEQYF. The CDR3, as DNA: TGTGCCAGCAGCCCTCTAGGACAGGGGAAAGAGCAGTACTTC.

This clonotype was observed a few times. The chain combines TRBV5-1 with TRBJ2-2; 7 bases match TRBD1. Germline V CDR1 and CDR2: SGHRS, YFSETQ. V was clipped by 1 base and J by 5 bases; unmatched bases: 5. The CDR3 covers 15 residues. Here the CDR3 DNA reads TGCGCCAGCAGCTTGTTGCAGGGGGTAACCGGGGAGCTGTTTTTT. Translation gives CASSLLQGVTGELFF.

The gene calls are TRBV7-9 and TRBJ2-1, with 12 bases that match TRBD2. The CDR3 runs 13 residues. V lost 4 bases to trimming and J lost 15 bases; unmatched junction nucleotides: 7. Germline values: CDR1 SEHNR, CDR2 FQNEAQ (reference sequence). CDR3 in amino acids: CASSSGLAGTSFF. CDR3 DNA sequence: TGTGCCAGCAGCTCTGGACTAGCGGGAACGTCGTTCTTC.

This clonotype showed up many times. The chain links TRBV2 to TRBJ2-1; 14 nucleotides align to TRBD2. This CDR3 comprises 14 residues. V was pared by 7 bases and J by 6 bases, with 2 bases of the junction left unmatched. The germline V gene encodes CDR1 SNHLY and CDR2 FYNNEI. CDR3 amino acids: CASKGTSGSNEQFF. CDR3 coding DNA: TGTGCCAGCAAGGGGACTAGCGGGAGCAATGAGCAGTTCTTC.